This T cell receptor (beta chain) originates from a study of T cell responses to AZD1222 COVID-19 vaccine. Study results and limitations: Donors skewed white British and female; clonal diversity was possibly underestimated.

Here immunoSEQ multiplex PCR was the method, and the copy in TCRdb shows in-frame clones only, minus some. The top ten clones hold 1.1% of a sample with 100,000 to 150,000 clones, approximately 91% of them seen once. The germline CDR1 and CDR2 sequences are LNHDA and SQIVND (reference sequence). The length of the CDR3 is 16 residues. Trimming removed 0 bases at V and 7 bases at J, with 18 bases between. With regard to this clone: Its antigen is not known.

The sample here was peripheral blood, taken 28 days after the second AZD1222 dose. The chain recombines TRBV19 with TRBJ1-2; the D gene is possibly TRBD1 (5 bases). This TCR derives from an adult who received the AZD1222 COVID-19 vaccine. CDR3 protein: CASSIDHRSFLGGYTF. CDR3 DNA: TGTGCCAGTAGTATAGATCACAGGAGCTTTCTAGGTGGCTACACCTTC.